Below are 16 T cell receptor beta chains sequenced from a single sample in a study of shared clonotypes between healthy human individuals. The protocol was immunoSEQ multiplex PCR, while the TCRdb copy is restricted to in-frame clones and leaves out a portion. The data hold over a million clones, with around 98% observed a single time. Material: naive CD4+ T cells sorted from blood. Sample subset: CD45RA+ positively selected. Source of these receptors: a man aged 25 to 40 in good health.

On this clone: Other DNA sequences from this sample encode an identical CDR3 as well. The DNA of the CDR3 is TGTGCCAGCAGTTTCGTGGGACAGGGGGCTCGGGAGCAGTACTTC. It specifies CASSFVGQGAREQYF. This chain connects TRBV28 to TRBJ2-7; 12 positions agree with TRBD1. The V segment lost 3 bases and the J segment 7 bases; nucleotides outside the gene matches: 7. The CDR3 loop spans 15 amino acids. CDR1 is MDHEN, CDR2 SYDVKM, per germline. Filled out from reference TRBV28 and TRBJ2-7, the complete variable domain reads DVKVTQSSRYLVKRTGEKVFLECVQDMDHENMFWYRQDPGLGLRLIYFSYDVKMKEKGDIPEGYSVSREKKERFSLILESASTNQTSMYLCASSFVGQGAREQYFGPGTRLTVT.

The chain is built from TRBV14 and TRBJ2-4, with D maybe TRBD2 (5 bases). The CDR3 spans 13 residues. V lost 3 bases, J lost 5 bases, and 8 bases lay in between. Germline CDR1 reads SGHDN; CDR2 reads FVKESK. CDR3 residues: CASSQRRENIQYF. The CDR3 region has the DNA TGTGCCAGCAGCCAGCGGCGGGAAAACATTCAGTACTTC.

The genes are TRBV18 and TRBJ2-7, with D perhaps matching TRBD2 (6 bases). This CDR3 is built from 13 residues. Germline V gives CDR1 KGHSH, CDR2 LQKENI. The V end lost 3 bases, the J end lost 6 bases, and 12 bases lay between the germline ends. The CDR3 here is CASSPTPGVEQYF. The CDR3, as DNA: TGTGCCAGCTCACCGACTCCGGGAGTCGAGCAGTACTTC.

The rearrangement joins TRBV29-1 to TRBJ2-2, with D maybe TRBD1 (7 bases). The CDR3 totals 13 residues. Germline loops: CDR1 SQVTM, CDR2 ANQGSEA. The ends were cut back, 4 bases at V and 5 bases at J, with 11 bases in the middle. The CDR3 protein is CSVGRGQTGELFF. For the CDR3, the DNA is TGCAGCGTTGGGAGGGGGCAAACCGGGGAGCTGTTTTTT.

The V and J genes are TRBV5-1 and TRBJ2-5, with unresolved D. The CDR3 is 13 amino acids. The germline CDR1 and CDR2 sequences are SGHRS and YFSETQ. V was cut by 1 base and J by 3 bases, with 7 bases left in between. Here the CDR3 reads CASSLPGKETQYF. The CDR3 DNA sequence: TGCGCCAGCAGCTTGCCGGGCAAAGAGACCCAGTACTTC.

The chain recombines TRBV15 with TRBJ2-2; D may be TRBD2 (5 bases). Germline V gives CDR1 LNHNV, CDR2 YYDKDF (reference sequence). Trimming took off 1 base at V and 1 base at J, with 7 bases between the two ends. The CDR3 totals 15 residues. The CDR3 region has the DNA TGTGCCACCAGCAGAGGCGGGCTGAACACCGGGGAGCTGTTTTTT. It codes for CATSRGGLNTGELFF.

The rearrangement joins TRBV6-1 to TRBJ2-3; D gene ambiguous. The germline gives CDR1 MNHNS, CDR2 SASEGT. The CDR3 is 14 amino acids. The V gene lost 3 bases and the J gene lost 3 bases, with 10 bases spanning the gap. The CDR3 sequence: CASSENRLTDTQYF. DNA of the CDR3: TGTGCCAGCAGTGAGAACAGATTAACAGATACGCAGTATTTT.

This rearrangement joins TRBV5-6 to TRBJ2-7; D gene uncertain. In germline, CDR1 is SGHDT, CDR2 YYEEEE. This CDR3 contains 12 residues. V shed 1 base and J shed 5 bases, with 7 bases lying between them. The CDR3 nucleotides read TGTGCCAGCAGCTTGATAGATAACGAGCAGTACTTC. It yields the protein CASSLIDNEQYF.

This chain uses TRBV11-3 with TRBJ2-1, with D possibly being TRBD1 (6 bases). Trimming removed 5 bases at V and 12 bases at J, with 17 bases between. This CDR3 comprises 13 residues. CDR1 is SGHNT, CDR2 YENEEA, per germline. The CDR3 is CASSATGHGGQFF. The CDR3 DNA sequence: TGTGCCAGCAGCGCCACAGGGCACGGTGGGCAGTTCTTC.

The chain is built from TRBV5-1 and TRBJ2-1, with D perhaps TRBD1 (5 bases). This CDR3 has 14 residues. The germline CDR1 and CDR2 sequences are SGHRS and YFSETQ. V was shortened by 3 bases and J by 8 bases, with 15 bases between the two germline ends. As DNA, the CDR3 is TGCGCCAGCAGCTCAAACACAGGTGGCGATGAGCAGTTCTTC. It codes for CASSSNTGGDEQFF.

On this clone: At one end, the junction sequence differs from germline, possibly due to a read error. The J gene is TRBJ2-7, the V gene TRBV11-2; no clear D. The CDR3 contains 11 residues. The germline gives CDR1 SGHAT, CDR2 FQNNGV. CDR3 protein: CASSPRYDQYF. The CDR3 nucleotides are TGTGCCAGCAGCCCACGATACGACCAGTACTTC.

This chain uses TRBV6-5 with TRBJ1-5; D not certain. Germline-derived CDR1 and CDR2 are MNHEY and SVGAGI. CDR3 length: 15 amino acids. With 4 bases removed from V and 6 bases from J, the gap between germline ends came to 16 bases. The CDR3 loop is CASSFPLESGQPQHF. As DNA, the CDR3 is TGTGCCAGCAGTTTCCCCCTGGAATCCGGTCAGCCCCAGCATTTT.

The rearrangement links TRBV7-3 to TRBJ2-3; D call uncertain. Trimming removed 5 bases at V and 2 bases at J, with 8 bases between. The CDR3 has 13 residues. Germline V gene lookup returns CDR1 SGHTA and CDR2 FQGTGA. The DNA of the CDR3 is TGTGCCAGCAGCCCGAGAAACACAGATACGCAGTATTTT. This gives the protein CASSPRNTDTQYF.

CDR3: CAGQGTLRAEAFF. CDR3 coding DNA: TGTGCCGGACAGGGGACGTTAAGAGCTGAAGCTTTCTTT. The chain has TRBV7-9 and TRBJ1-1, with 9 positions matching TRBD1. The junction had 10 bases not matched to a gene; V was cut back by 11 bases and J by 6 bases. The germline CDR1 and CDR2 sequences are SEHNR and FQNEAQ (reference sequence). This CDR3 comprises 13 residues.

The gene calls are TRBV27 and TRBJ2-1; TRBD1 matches at 9 bases. Germline V gene sequence: CDR1 MNHEY, CDR2 SMNVEV (reference sequence). V shed 3 bases and J 8 bases; nucleotides not matched to a gene: 5. This CDR3 is built from 14 residues. The CDR3 DNA follows: TGTGCCAGCAGTTTCCGGGACAGGGAACATGAGCAGTTCTTC. Residues: CASSFRDREHEQFF.

The chain couples TRBV9 to TRBJ1-5, with a tentative D call TRBD1 (6 bases). Germline V lookup: CDR1 SGDLS, CDR2 YYNGEE. The CDR3 covers 15 residues. V lost 4 bases and J 4 bases, leaving 15 bases between the germline ends. This CDR3 is CASSTTGSGNQPQHF. The CDR3 DNA follows: TGTGCCAGCAGCACCACAGGGTCCGGGAATCAGCCCCAGCATTTT.